This entry features one TCR beta chain sequence. As yet, its antigen is unknown. This specimen belongs to a study of Ad26.COV2.S vaccination and SARS-CoV-2 variants. Study summary: The donor participated in the COV1001 trial, in its Ad26.COV2.S arm. Whole-study results and caveats: Breadth measured for non-spike TCRs was similar across vaccine and placebo recipients.

The table came from immunoSEQ multiplex PCR; TCRdb's copy has only in-frame clones and leaves some out. The sample lists fewer than 900,000 clones; about 89% were seen once. Treatment denoted: 15 to 20 received Ad26.COV2.S at low or high dose, single or two shots; 5 received placebo; per-sample allocation not given. On day 63 after the first injection, vaccine and placebo recipients gave samples. Germline CDR1 LGHNT, CDR2 FRNRAP. CDR3 length: 16 amino acids. V trimming: 3 bases; J trimming: 6 bases; junction bases outside the gene matches: 11. The input for sequencing was peripheral blood, taken in a trial of Ad26.COV2.S vaccine versus placebo. This sequence was found in a person aged 18-60 years who received the Ad26.COV2.S COVID-19 vaccine or a placebo. V usage is TRBV12-5 and J usage is TRBJ1-2; 9 positions match TRBD1. The CDR3, as DNA: TGTGCTAGTGGTTTACCCTCCGGGACAGGGACACATGGCTACACCTTC. Amino acids: CASGLPSGTGTHGYTF.